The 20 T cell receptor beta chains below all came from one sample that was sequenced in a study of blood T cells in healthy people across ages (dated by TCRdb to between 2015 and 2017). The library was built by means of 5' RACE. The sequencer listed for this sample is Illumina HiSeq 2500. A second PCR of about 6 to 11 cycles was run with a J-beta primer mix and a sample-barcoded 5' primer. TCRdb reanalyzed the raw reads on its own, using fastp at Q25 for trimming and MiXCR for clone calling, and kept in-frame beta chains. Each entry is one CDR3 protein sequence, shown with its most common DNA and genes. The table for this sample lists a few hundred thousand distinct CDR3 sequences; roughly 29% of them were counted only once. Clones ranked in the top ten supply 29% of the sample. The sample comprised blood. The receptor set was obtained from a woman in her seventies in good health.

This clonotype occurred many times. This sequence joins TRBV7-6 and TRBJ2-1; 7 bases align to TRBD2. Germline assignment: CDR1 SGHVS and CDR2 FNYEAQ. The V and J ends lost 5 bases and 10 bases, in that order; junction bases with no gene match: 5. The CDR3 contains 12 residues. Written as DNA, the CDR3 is TGTGCCAGCAGCCCTTGGACTAGGGAGCAGTTCTTC. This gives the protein CASSPWTREQFF.

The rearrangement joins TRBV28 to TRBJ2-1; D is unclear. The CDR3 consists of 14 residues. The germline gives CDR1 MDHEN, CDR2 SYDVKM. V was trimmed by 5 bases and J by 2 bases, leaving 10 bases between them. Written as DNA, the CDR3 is TGTGCCAGCAGTAAGAGACTCACCTACAATGAGCAGTTCTTC. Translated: CASSKRLTYNEQFF.

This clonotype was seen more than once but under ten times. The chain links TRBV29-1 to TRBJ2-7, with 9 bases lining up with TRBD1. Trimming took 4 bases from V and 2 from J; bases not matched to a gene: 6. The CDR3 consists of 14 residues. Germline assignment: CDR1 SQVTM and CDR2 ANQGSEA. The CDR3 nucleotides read TGCAGCGTTGCTGTCGGGACAGGGACCTACGAGCAGTACTTC. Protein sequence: CSVAVGTGTYEQYF.

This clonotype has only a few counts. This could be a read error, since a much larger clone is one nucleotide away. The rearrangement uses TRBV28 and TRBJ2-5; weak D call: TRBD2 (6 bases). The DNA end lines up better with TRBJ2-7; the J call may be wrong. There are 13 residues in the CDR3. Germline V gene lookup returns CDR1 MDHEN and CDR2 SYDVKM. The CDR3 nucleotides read TGTGCCGGCAGTGTCCGGGGGACCTACGAGCAGTACTTC. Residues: CAGSVRGTYEQYF.

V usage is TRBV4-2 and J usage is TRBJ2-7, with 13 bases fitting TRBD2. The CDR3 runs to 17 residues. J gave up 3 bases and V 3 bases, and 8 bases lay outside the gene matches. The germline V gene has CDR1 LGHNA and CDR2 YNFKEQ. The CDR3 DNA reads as TGTGCCAGCAGCCAGTTAACCGGGACTAGCGGGAACTACGAGCAGTACTTC. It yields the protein CASSQLTGTSGNYEQYF.

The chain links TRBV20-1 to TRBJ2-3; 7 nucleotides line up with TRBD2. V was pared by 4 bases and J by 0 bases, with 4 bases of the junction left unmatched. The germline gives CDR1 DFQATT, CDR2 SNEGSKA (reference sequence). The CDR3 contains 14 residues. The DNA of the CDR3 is TGCAGTGCTACGGGGGAGGGCAGCACAGATACGCAGTATTTT. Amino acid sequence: CSATGEGSTDTQYF.

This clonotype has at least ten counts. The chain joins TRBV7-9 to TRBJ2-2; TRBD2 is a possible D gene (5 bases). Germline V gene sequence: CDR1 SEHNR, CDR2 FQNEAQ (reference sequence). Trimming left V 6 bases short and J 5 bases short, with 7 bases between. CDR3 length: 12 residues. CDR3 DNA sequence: TGTGCCAGCAGATCGGGGACCGGGGAGCTGTTTTTT. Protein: CASRSGTGELFF.

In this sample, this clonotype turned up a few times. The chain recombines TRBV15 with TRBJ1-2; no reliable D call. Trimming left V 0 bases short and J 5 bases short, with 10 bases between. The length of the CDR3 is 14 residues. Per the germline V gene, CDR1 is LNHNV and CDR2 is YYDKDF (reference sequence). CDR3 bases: TGTGCCACCAGCAGAGATTCACAGATTTATGGCTACACCTTC. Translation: CATSRDSQIYGYTF.

CDR3 coding DNA: TGTGCCAGCAGTTTCCACCTAGTGGAAGTAGAGAGGGCATCCTACGAGCAGTACTTC. As protein: CASSFHLVEVERASYEQYF. The genes are TRBV28 and TRBJ2-7; the D gene is possibly TRBD2 (5 bases). V lost 3 bases to trimming and J lost 1 base, with 25 bases between them. The CDR3 is 19 residues long. Germline CDR1 MDHEN, CDR2 SYDVKM.

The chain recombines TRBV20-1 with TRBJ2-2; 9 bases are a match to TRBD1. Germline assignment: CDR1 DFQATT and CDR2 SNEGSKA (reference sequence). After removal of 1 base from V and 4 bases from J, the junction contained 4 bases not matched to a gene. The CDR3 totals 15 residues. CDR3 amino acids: CSARAGTGITGELFF. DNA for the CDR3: TGCAGTGCTAGAGCGGGGACAGGGATCACCGGGGAGCTGTTTTTT.

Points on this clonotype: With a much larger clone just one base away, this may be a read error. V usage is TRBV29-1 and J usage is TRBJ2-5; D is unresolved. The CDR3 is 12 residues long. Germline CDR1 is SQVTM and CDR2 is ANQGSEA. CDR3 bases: TGCAGCGTTGACAGAAACCAAGAGAGCCAGTACTTC. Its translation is CSVDRNQESQYF.

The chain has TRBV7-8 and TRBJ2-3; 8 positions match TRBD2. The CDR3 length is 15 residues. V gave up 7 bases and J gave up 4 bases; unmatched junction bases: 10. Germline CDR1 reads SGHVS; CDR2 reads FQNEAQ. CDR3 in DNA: TGTGCCAGCACCCGGTTAAGCGGGAGTTCAGATACGCAGTATTTT. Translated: CASTRLSGSSDTQYF. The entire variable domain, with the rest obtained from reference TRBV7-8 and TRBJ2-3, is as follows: GAGVSQSPRYKVAKRGQDVALRCDPISGHVSLFWYQQALGQGPEFLTYFQNEAQLDKSGLPSDRFFAERPEGSVSTLKIQRTQQEDSAVYLCASTRLSGSSDTQYFGPGTRLTVL.

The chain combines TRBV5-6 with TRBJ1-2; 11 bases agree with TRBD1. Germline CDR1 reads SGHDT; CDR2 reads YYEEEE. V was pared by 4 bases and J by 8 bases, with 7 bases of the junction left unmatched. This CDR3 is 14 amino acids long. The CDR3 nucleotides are TGTGCCAGCAGCCGGGACAGGGGGGCAGAGGGCTACACCTTC. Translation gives CASSRDRGAEGYTF.

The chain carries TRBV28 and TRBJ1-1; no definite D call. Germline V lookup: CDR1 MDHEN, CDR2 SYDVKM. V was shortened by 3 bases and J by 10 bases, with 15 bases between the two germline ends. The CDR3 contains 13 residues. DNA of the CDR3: TGTGCCAGCAGTTTGAATATTTCTCCCCTAGCTTTCTTT. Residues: CASSLNISPLAFF.

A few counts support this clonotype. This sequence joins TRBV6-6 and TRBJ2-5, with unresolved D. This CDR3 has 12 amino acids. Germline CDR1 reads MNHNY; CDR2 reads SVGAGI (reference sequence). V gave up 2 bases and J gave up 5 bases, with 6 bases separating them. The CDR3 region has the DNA TGTGCCAGCAGTTACGAGGCGGAGACCCAGTACTTC. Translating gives CASSYEAETQYF.

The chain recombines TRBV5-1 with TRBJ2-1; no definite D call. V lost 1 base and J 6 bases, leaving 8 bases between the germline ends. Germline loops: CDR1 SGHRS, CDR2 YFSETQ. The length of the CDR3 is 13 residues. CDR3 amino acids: CASSLYRSNEQFF. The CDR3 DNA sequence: TGCGCCAGCAGCTTGTACCGGAGCAATGAGCAGTTCTTC. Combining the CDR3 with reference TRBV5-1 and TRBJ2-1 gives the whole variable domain KAGVTQTPRYLIKTRGQQVTLSCSPISGHRSVSWYQQTPGQGLQFLFEYFSETQRNKGNFPGRFSGRQFSNSRSEMNVSTLELGDSALYLCASSLYRSNEQFFGPGTRLTVL.

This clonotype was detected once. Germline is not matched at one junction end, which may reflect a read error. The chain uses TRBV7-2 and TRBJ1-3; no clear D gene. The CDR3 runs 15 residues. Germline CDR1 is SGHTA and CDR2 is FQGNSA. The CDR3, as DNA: TGTGCCAGCAGCTTATGGGTTATCTCTGGAAACACCATATGTTTT. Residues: CASSLWVISGNTICF.

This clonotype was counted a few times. The CDR3 nucleotides are TGTGCCGGAGGCCAGTCTACCTACGAGCAGTACTTC. Translation gives CAGGQSTYEQYF. V is TRBV2 and J is TRBJ2-7; D might be TRBD2 (5 bases). The CDR3 runs 12 residues. CDR1 is SNHLY, CDR2 FYNNEI, per germline. Deletions cut 11 bases from V and 2 bases from J, with 13 bases between. Filled out from reference TRBV2 and TRBJ2-7, the complete variable domain reads EPEVTQTPSHQVTQMGQEVILRCVPISNHLYFYWYRQILGQKVEFLVSFYNNEISEKSEIFDDQFSVERPDGSNFTLKIRSTKLEDSAMYFCAGGQSTYEQYFGPGTRLTVT.

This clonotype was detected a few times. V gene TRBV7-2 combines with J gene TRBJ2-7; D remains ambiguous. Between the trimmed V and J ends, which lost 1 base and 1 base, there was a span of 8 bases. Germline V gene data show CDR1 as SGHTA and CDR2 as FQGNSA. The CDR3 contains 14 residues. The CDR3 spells CASSLEVGSYEQYF. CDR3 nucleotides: TGTGCCAGCAGCTTAGAGGTCGGATCCTACGAGCAGTACTTC. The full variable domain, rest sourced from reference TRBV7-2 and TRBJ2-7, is GAGVSQSPSNKVTEKGKDVELRCDPISGHTALYWYRQSLGQGLEFLIYFQGNSAPDKSGLPSDRFSAERTGGSVSTLTIQRTQQEDSAVYLCASSLEVGSYEQYFGPGTRLTVT.

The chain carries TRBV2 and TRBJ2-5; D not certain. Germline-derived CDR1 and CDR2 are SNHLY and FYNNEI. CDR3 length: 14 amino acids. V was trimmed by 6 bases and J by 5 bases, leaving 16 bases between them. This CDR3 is CASRDPAVGETQYF. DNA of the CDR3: TGTGCCAGCAGGGACCCGGCCGTGGGGGAGACCCAGTACTTC.